This paragraph covers one TCR beta chain sequence. The source of the sample is a study of blood T cell repertoires in COVID-19. Across the whole study: Researchers got acute and convalescent COVID-19 samples from the United States, Italy and Spain. Sources were T cells, B-cell-depleted T cells, or PBMCs; the material itself was cDNA or gDNA.

As processed by the authors: Estimates of nucleated cell counts were drawn from the amplification of reference gene primers. Sequencing used immunoSEQ multiplex PCR; TCRdb keeps in-frame clones, though not all of them. D and trimming come from the DNA, and the V and J calls and clone size come from that table. The table records tens of thousands of clones, approximately 80% of them present only once. CDR1 and CDR2 (germline): KGHSH, LQKENI. The V and J ends lost 5 bases and 1 base, in that order; junction bases with no gene match: 1. There are 13 residues in the CDR3. The gene calls are TRBV18 and TRBJ2-5; the match to TRBD1 covers 7 bases. The sequencing sample was made of peripheral blood. This sequence was found in a woman aged 80 or older with active or convalescent COVID-19. The CDR3 DNA reads TGTGCCAGCTCAACAGGGGTCCAAGAGACCCAGTACTTC. Amino acids: CASSTGVQETQYF.